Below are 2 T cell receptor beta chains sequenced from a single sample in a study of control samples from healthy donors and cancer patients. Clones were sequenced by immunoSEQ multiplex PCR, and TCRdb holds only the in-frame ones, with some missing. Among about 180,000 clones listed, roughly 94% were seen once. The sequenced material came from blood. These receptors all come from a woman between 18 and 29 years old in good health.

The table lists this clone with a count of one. The CDR3 nucleotides read TGTGCCAGCAGCGAGGGTGGAACTAATGAAAAACTGTTTTTT. Translation gives CASSEGGTNEKLFF. This sequence joins TRBV9 and TRBJ1-4, with no clear D. CDR1 and CDR2 from the germline V gene are SGDLS and YYNGEE. V gave up 3 bases and J gave up 1 base, with 7 bases separating them. This CDR3 spans 14 amino acids. Supplemented by reference TRBV9 and TRBJ1-4, the full variable domain reads DSGVTQTPKHLITATGQRVTLRCSPRSGDLSVYWYQQSLDQGLQFLIQYYNGEERAKGNILERFSAQQFPDLHSELNLSSLELGDSALYFCASSEGGTNEKLFFGSGTQLSVL.

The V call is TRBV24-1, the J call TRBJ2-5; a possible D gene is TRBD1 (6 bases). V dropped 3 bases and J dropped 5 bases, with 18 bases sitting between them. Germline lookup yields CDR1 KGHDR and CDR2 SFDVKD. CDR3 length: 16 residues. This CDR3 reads CATSDPTGPSGETQYF. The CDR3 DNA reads TGTGCCACCAGTGATCCAACAGGGCCCAGCGGCGAGACCCAGTACTTC.